This entry lists 20 T cell receptor beta chains sequenced from one sample in a study of regulatory T cells in long-lasting Graves disease. According to the study, TCR beta libraries were built with iRepertoire HTBI primers and CDR3-region Arm-PCR. TCRdb reprocessed the multiplex PCR reads with MiXCR, giving one entry per CDR3 protein. The table has about 470,000 distinct CDR3 sequences, 20% seen once. Time point: persistent/refractory GD, antithyroid drugs over 5 years with positive TRAb. From PBMCs, RNA was extracted and then used to make the TCR library. The sample in question was peripheral blood mononuclear cells (PBMCs), obtained when the disease was refractory, from a patient treated with antithyroid drugs. These receptors originate from a female donor with Graves disease.

This clonotype appeared many times. The V and J genes are TRBV20-1 and TRBJ2-5; 11 bases match TRBD2. Germline CDR1 DFQATT, CDR2 SNEGSKA (reference sequence). CDR3 length: 14 amino acids. Trimming took 2 bases from V and 5 from J; bases not matched to a gene: 4. The CDR3 coding sequence is TGCAGTGCTAGAACGTCTAGCGGGAGGGAGACCCAGTACTTC. Translation: CSARTSSGRETQYF.

The chain is built from TRBV3-1 and TRBJ2-7, with a tentative D call TRBD2 (6 bases). Germline CDR1 LGHDT, CDR2 YNNKEL (reference sequence). The CDR3 runs to 14 residues. V lost 4 bases and J lost 3, with 13 bases in between. CDR3 DNA: TGTGCCAGCAGCCTACGGGAGATCAGCTACGAGCAGTACTTC. Residues: CASSLREISYEQYF.

About this clonotype: This may come from a read error, since a much larger clone is one base off. The chain employs TRBV28 and TRBJ2-7; D uncertain. V was pared by 6 bases and J by 6 bases, with 21 bases between. Germline V gene data show CDR1 as MDHEN and CDR2 as SYDVKM. CDR3 length: 15 residues. The CDR3 DNA is TGTGCCAGCAGCGCCCTAACCATCAGTACCTGCGAGCAGTACTTC. Amino acid sequence: CASSALTISTCEQYF.

The J gene is TRBJ2-2, the V gene TRBV9; 8 nucleotides line up with TRBD2. The germline V gene has CDR1 SGDLS and CDR2 YYNGEE. V dropped 0 bases and J dropped 3; count of bases not matched to a gene: 7. The CDR3 totals 17 residues. CDR3 coding DNA: TGTGCCAGCAGCGTAGCCAGGGGAGCGGGAGACACCGGGGAGCTGTTTTTT. It translates to CASSVARGAGDTGELFF.

This clonotype has ten or more counts. The CDR3 coding sequence is TGCAGCGTTGAGTGGAGCAACTTAGGGGAAAAACTGTTTTTT. Residues: CSVEWSNLGEKLFF. The chain uses TRBV29-1 and TRBJ1-4; D is uncertain. Trimming took off 3 bases at V and 8 bases at J, with 16 bases between the two ends. The CDR3 is made up of 14 amino acids. Germline loops: CDR1 SQVTM, CDR2 ANQGSEA.

This clonotype was seen only a few times. This rearrangement joins TRBV3-1 to TRBJ1-1, with 7 bases fitting TRBD1. The CDR3 is 14 amino acids. The junction had 7 bases not matched to a gene; V was cut back by 5 bases and J by 4 bases. From germline, CDR1 is LGHDT and CDR2 YNNKEL (reference sequence). CDR3 in DNA: TGTGCCAGCAGCAAAATACAGGGGACCACTGAAGCTTTCTTT. This translates into CASSKIQGTTEAFF.

This clonotype occurred many times. This chain uses TRBV3-1 with TRBJ2-7, with 9 positions matching TRBD2. V gave up 2 bases and J gave up 5 bases; unmatched junction bases: 10. The germline CDR1 and CDR2 sequences are LGHDT and YNNKEL (reference sequence). The CDR3 spans 16 residues. CDR3 residues: CASSQSGRTGIDEQYF. In DNA form, the CDR3 reads TGTGCCAGCAGCCAAAGCGGGAGGACGGGAATCGACGAGCAGTACTTC.

This chain uses TRBV10-1 with TRBJ2-2, with TRBD2 identical over 12 bases. J lost 7 bases, V lost 3 bases, and 9 bases had no gene match. The CDR3 runs to 17 residues. Germline CDR1 is WNHNN and CDR2 is SYGVQD (reference sequence). CDR3 DNA sequence: TGCGCCAGCAGTGAAAAGGCTAGCGGGAGGGCCAGCGGGGAGCTGTTTTTT. Translated: CASSEKASGRASGELFF.

This clonotype was seen repeatedly, ten times or more. The V and J genes are TRBV2 and TRBJ2-7, with D uncertain. The CDR3 totals 12 residues. The V gene lost 5 bases and the J gene lost 2 bases, with 7 bases spanning the gap. The V gene's germline CDR1 is SNHLY and CDR2 FYNNEI. CDR3 sequence reads: CASSFPPYEQYF. The CDR3 DNA follows: TGTGCCAGCAGTTTTCCACCCTACGAGCAGTACTTC.

In its sample, this clonotype was seen a few times. This chain connects TRBV2 to TRBJ1-2, with 8 bases matching TRBD1. This CDR3 is built from 15 residues. Germline V gene data show CDR1 as SNHLY and CDR2 as FYNNEI. V gave up 2 bases and J gave up 7 bases; unmatched junction bases: 9. This CDR3 reads CASSEPGPQGGGYTF. CDR3 nucleotides: TGTGCCAGCAGTGAACCTGGTCCACAGGGGGGTGGCTACACCTTC.

As concerns this clonotype: This may stem from a read error, because a much larger clone lies one nucleotide away. A read error is likely, as this CDR3 ends without the conserved phenylalanine or tryptophan. The chain is built from TRBV2 and TRBJ1-3; no firm D call. V lost 2 bases and J lost 6, with 8 bases in between. Germline V gene sequence: CDR1 SNHLY, CDR2 FYNNEI. The CDR3 loop spans 13 amino acids. The CDR3 sequence: CASSETEENTIYL. Written as DNA, the CDR3 is TGTGCCAGCAGTGAAACAGAGGAAAACACCATATATCTT.

This clonotype was seen more than once but under ten times. This CDR3 reads CAVRDIAPDLHF. In nucleotides, the CDR3 is TGTGCCGTGAGGGACATAGCACCAGACCTCCACTTT. The chain links TRBV6-1 to TRBJ1-6; D might be TRBD1 (6 bases). The CDR3 is made up of 12 amino acids. V shed 11 bases and J shed 15 bases, with 20 bases lying between them. Germline V gene sequence: CDR1 MNHNS, CDR2 SASEGT.

The genes are TRBV6-5 and TRBJ1-3; D unresolved. V dropped 4 bases and J dropped 2 bases, with 12 bases sitting between them. Germline-derived CDR1 and CDR2 are MNHEY and SVGAGI. CDR3 length equals 15 residues. The DNA for the CDR3 is TGTGCCAGCAGTTTATTCAGGCAAACTGGAAACACCATATATTTT. It translates to CASSLFRQTGNTIYF.

This clonotype was recorded many times. The chain carries TRBV7-3 and TRBJ2-6; D is perhaps TRBD1 or TRBD2 (5 bases each). Trimming pared 2 bases from V and 0 bases from J, leaving 14 bases between. Germline CDR1 reads SGHTA; CDR2 reads FQGTGA. The CDR3 is 18 amino acids. The CDR3 loop reads CASSLLGPGSSGANVLTF. CDR3 in DNA: TGTGCCAGCAGCTTATTGGGGCCGGGGAGCTCTGGGGCCAACGTCCTGACTTTC.

The table lists this clonotype with a few counts. The V gene is TRBV10-3, the J gene TRBJ2-2; the match to TRBD1 covers 8 bases. There are 16 residues in the CDR3. J was trimmed by 2 bases and V by 5 bases; bases with no gene match: 7. Per the germline V gene, CDR1 is ENHRY and CDR2 is SYGVKD. CDR3 nucleotides: TGTGCCATCAGTAGCCGGGACAGGATAAACACCGGGGAGCTGTTTTTT. Translating it yields CAISSRDRINTGELFF.

In its sample, this clonotype was seen many times. This chain links TRBV28 with TRBJ1-1, with unresolved D. V lost 4 bases and J 3 bases, leaving 12 bases between the germline ends. Germline CDR1 and CDR2: MDHEN and SYDVKM. CDR3 length equals 14 residues. The DNA of the CDR3 is TGTGCCAGCAGTTCCCCAATGGGGTACACTGAAGCTTTCTTT. Residues: CASSSPMGYTEAFF.

This clonotype was recorded at least ten times. V is TRBV28 and J is TRBJ1-1; D is undetermined. The length of the CDR3 is 12 residues. V was cut by 3 bases and J by 4 bases, with 6 bases left in between. The germline V gene has CDR1 MDHEN and CDR2 SYDVKM. The CDR3 sequence is CASSFVPTEAFF. The CDR3 nucleotides are TGTGCCAGCAGTTTTGTACCCACTGAAGCTTTCTTT. Together with reference TRBV28 and TRBJ1-1, the CDR3 gives the full variable domain: DVKVTQSSRYLVKRTGEKVFLECVQDMDHENMFWYRQDPGLGLRLIYFSYDVKMKEKGDIPEGYSVSREKKERFSLILESASTNQTSMYLCASSFVPTEAFFGQGTRLTVV.

The DNA for the CDR3 is TGCGCCAGCAGCCAGATAGCGAGGGAGACCCAGTACTTC. This encodes CASSQIARETQYF. This sequence joins TRBV4-1 and TRBJ2-5; D possibly corresponds to TRBD2 (5 bases). CDR1 is MGHRA, CDR2 YSYEKL, per germline. The CDR3 loop spans 13 amino acids. V was cut by 3 bases and J by 5 bases, with 10 bases left in between.

The chain employs TRBV6-2 or TRBV6-3 and TRBJ1-1, with TRBD1 matching over 7 bases. The junction had 7 bases not matched to a gene; V was cut back by 6 bases and J by 0 bases. CDR3 length: 15 residues. CDR1 is MNHEY and CDR2 is SVGEGT in the germline V gene. The CDR3, as DNA: TGTGCCAGCAGCCGACAGGGCGTCATGAACACTGAAGCTTTCTTT. This encodes CASSRQGVMNTEAFF.

The chain combines TRBV19 with TRBJ1-2; 7 bases map to TRBD1. The germline CDR1 and CDR2 sequences are LNHDA and SQIVND (reference sequence). Unmatched junction bases numbered 11, after V lost 7 bases and J lost 0 bases. The CDR3 consists of 16 residues. For the CDR3, the DNA is TGTGCCAGTACCCATGGGACAGTGGGTGCTAACTATGGCTACACCTTC. Protein sequence: CASTHGTVGANYGYTF.